The T cell receptor beta chain under discussion was sequenced for a study of identical twins. Study findings and constraints: Zero-insertion analyses were open to partial confounding by invariant MAIT and iNKT cells.

A single record per CDR3 protein comes from TCRdb applying MiXCR to the 5' RACE reads. This table holds 750,000 to 950,000 distinct CDR3 sequences, about 12% found once. In regard to this clonotype: Its specificity is unknown.

The data were also submitted as part of a second study, on yellow fever vaccine responses in identical twins.

Sequenced: PBMCs. This sequence originates from a woman aged 18-30 years in good health.

CDR3 sequence: CSALSGRPSGANVLTF. CDR3 DNA: TGCAGTGCCCTATCGGGGCGCCCCTCTGGGGCCAACGTCCTGACTTTC. The chain employs TRBV20-1 and TRBJ2-6; D tentatively reads TRBD1 or TRBD2 (5 bases each). Trimming took 6 bases from V and 0 from J, leaving 15 bases between them. The CDR3 runs to 16 residues. The germline gives CDR1 DFQATT, CDR2 SNEGSKA (reference sequence).